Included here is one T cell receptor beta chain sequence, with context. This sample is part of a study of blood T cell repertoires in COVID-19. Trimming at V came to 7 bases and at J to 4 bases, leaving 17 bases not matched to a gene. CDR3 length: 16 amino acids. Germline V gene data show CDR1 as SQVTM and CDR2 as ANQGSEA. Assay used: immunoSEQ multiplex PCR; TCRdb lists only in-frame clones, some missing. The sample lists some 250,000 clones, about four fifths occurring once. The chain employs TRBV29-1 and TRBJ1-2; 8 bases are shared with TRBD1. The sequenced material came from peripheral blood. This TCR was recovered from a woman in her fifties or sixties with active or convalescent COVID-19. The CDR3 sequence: CSAGPSQGARTYGYTF. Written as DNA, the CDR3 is TGCAGCGCGGGACCCTCCCAGGGGGCAAGGACCTATGGCTACACCTTC. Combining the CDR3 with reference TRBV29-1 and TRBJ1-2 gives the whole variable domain SAVISQKPSRDICQRGTSLTIQCQVDSQVTMMFWYRQQPGQSLTLIATANQGSEATYESGFVIDKFPISRPNLTFSTLTVSNMSPEDSSIYLCSAGPSQGARTYGYTFGSGTRLTVV.